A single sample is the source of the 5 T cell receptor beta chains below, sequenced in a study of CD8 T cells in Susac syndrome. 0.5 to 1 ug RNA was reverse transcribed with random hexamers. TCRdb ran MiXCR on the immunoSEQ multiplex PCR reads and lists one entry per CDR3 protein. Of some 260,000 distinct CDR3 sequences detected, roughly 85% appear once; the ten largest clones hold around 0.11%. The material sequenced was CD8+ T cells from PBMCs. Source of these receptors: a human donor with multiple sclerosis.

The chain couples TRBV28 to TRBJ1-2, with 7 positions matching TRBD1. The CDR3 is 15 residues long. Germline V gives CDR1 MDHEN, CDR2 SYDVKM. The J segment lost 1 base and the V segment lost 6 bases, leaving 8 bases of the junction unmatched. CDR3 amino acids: CASSSARGFNYGYTF. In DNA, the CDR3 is TGTGCCAGCAGCTCCGCCAGGGGGTTTAACTATGGCTACACCTTC.

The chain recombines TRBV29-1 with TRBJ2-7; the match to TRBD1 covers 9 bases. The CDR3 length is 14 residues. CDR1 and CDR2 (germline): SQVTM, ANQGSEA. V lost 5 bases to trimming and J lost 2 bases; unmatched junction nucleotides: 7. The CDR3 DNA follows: TGCAGCGTTCTAGGGACAGGGCCGACCTACGAGCAGTACTTC. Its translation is CSVLGTGPTYEQYF.

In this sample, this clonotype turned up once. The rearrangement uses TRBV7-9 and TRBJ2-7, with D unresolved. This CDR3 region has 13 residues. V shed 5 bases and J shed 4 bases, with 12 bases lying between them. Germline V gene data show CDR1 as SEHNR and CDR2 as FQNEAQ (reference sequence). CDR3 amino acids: CASSRALQYEQYF. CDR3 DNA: TGTGCCAGCAGCCGCGCGCTGCAGTACGAGCAGTACTTC.

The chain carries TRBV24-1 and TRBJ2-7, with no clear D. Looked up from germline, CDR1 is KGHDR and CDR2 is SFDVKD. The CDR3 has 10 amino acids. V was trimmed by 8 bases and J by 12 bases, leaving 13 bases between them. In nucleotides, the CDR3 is TGTGCCACCAAAAGGCCTCAACGGTACTTC. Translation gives CATKRPQRYF.

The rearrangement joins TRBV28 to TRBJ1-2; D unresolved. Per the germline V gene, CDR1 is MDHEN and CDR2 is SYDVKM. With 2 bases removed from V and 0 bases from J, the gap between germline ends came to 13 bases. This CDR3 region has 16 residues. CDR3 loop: CASSLVRVQANYGYTF. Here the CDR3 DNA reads TGTGCCAGCAGTTTAGTCAGAGTACAAGCTAACTATGGCTACACCTTC.